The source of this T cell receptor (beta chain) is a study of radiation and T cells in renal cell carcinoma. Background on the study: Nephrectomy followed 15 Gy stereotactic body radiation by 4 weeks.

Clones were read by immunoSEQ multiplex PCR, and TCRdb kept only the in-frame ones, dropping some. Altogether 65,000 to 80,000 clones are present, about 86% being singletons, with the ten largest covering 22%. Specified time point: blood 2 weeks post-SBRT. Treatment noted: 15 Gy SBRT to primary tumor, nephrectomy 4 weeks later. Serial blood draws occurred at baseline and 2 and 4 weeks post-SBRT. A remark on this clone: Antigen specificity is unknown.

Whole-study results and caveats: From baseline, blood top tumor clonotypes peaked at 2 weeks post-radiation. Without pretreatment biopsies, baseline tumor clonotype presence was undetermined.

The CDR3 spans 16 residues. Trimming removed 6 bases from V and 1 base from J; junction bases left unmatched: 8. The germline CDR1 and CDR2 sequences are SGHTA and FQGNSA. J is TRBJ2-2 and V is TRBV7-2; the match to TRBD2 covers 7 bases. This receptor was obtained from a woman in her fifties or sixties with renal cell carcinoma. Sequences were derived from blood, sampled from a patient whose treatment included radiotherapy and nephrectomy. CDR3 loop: CASSITGGGNTGELFF. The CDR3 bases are TGTGCCAGCAGTATCACGGGAGGCGGGAACACCGGGGAGCTGTTTTTT.